The rows below give T cell receptor beta chains drawn from one sample of a study of identical twins. One entry per CDR3 protein, called by TCRdb with MiXCR from the 5' RACE reads. The sample lists over 200,000 distinct CDR3 sequences; roughly 9.4% were seen once. The sequencing input was memory (CD45RO+) T cells sorted from blood. The source is a woman aged 18-29 years in good health. Each CDR3 is given with its conserved first and last residue. A D gene is named only where the DNA matches it firmly. The size entry is marked missing in some rows and otherwise reads once, few, many or a size class.

>TRBV6-1|NA|NA|TRBJ1-1
TGTGCCAGCACGACGCAGCCGAACACTGAAGCTTTCTTT
CASTTQPNTEAFF
>TRBV20-1|TRBD2|many|TRBJ2-3
TGCAGAGTAGGGACTAGCGGATCTAGCACAGATACGCAGTATTTT
CRVGTSGSSTDTQYF
>TRBV7-8|TRBD1|few|TRBJ1-5
TGTGCCAGCAGCAACCGGGACAGGGCCCAGCCCCAGCATTTT
CASSNRDRAQPQHF
>TRBV6-5|TRBD2|few|TRBJ2-3
TGTGCCAGCAGGCGGAGCGGGACCGCGCAGTATTTT
CASRRSGTAQYF
>TRBV27|NA|NA|TRBJ1-6
TGTGCCAGCAGGAAGACAGGCCCTAATTCACCCCTCCACTTT
CASRKTGPNSPLHF
>TRBV20-1|TRBD2|NA|TRBJ2-4
TGCAGTGCTATGGGGACTATTGACATTCAGTACTTC
CSAMGTIDIQYF
>TRBV5-6|NA|few|TRBJ1-1
TGTGCCAGCAGCTTGACGGCCAAGCGGGCTTTCTTT
CASSLTAKRAFF
>TRBV9|NA|NA|TRBJ2-1
TGTGCCAGCAGCGGAGGAATTAGCGGCTCCTACAATGAGCAGTTCTTC
CASSGGISGSYNEQFF
>TRBV18|TRBD2|NA|TRBJ2-1
TGTGCCAGCTCACCGAGGACTAGCGGACCCACAATTGAGCAGTTCTTC
CASSPRTSGPTIEQFF
>TRBV18|NA|NA|TRBJ1-2
TGTGCCAGCTCACCACAGGACGGGAACTATGGCTACACCTTC
CASSPQDGNYGYTF
>TRBV6-2/TRBV6-3|NA|few|TRBJ1-1
TGTGCCAGCGCCCCACATGGGATGAACACTGAAGCTTTCTTT
CASAPHGMNTEAFF
>TRBV7-9|TRBD1|NA|TRBJ2-7
TGTGCCAGCAGCTTGACGGGACAGCCGTCTTACGAGCAGTACTTC
CASSLTGQPSYEQYF
>TRBV7-9|NA|NA|TRBJ2-7
TGTGCCAGCAGCTTAGGGGGTCTTGGGGGCTACGAGCAGTACTTC
CASSLGGLGGYEQYF
>TRBV29-1|NA|NA|TRBJ1-2
TGCAGCGTTACCAGGGGCGATTTAGCCTATGGCTACACCTTC
CSVTRGDLAYGYTF
>TRBV6-5|TRBD2|few|TRBJ2-5
TGTGCCAGCAGTTATCGGCGCGGGGGATTTGAGACCCAGTACTTC
CASSYRRGGFETQYF
>TRBV2|TRBD1|few|TRBJ2-4
TGTGCCAGCAGTGGTGGCGGGACAGGCGACATTCAGTACTTC
CASSGGGTGDIQYF
>TRBV6-2/TRBV6-3|NA|NA|TRBJ2-3
TGTGCCAGCCAGGGCGGGAACACAGATACGCAGTATTTT
CASQGGNTDTQYF
>TRBV18|NA|few|TRBJ2-7
TGTGCCAGCTCACCAACTAGTGGGTCTCACGAGCAGTACTTC
CASSPTSGSHEQYF
>TRBV11-2|TRBD2|many|TRBJ2-2
TGTGCCAGCAGCCCGGGCCAGCGCGGGGGGACCGGGGAGCTGTTTTTT
CASSPGQRGGTGELFF
>TRBV6-1|NA|few|TRBJ1-4
TGTGCCAGCAGTGAACAGGGCAAAAAACTGTTTTTT
CASSEQGKKLFF
>TRBV12-3/TRBV12-4|NA|few|TRBJ1-3
TGTGCCAGCAGGGACATTCCTGGAAACACCATATATTTT
CASRDIPGNTIYF
>TRBV7-9|NA|NA|TRBJ1-2
TGTGCCAGCAGCGGCACAGGGAACTCCTATGGCTACACCTTC
CASSGTGNSYGYTF
>TRBV3-1|NA|NA|TRBJ2-6
TGTGCCAGCAGGGCAGGGGAGGAGGGGGCCAACGTCCTGACTTTC
CASRAGEEGANVLTF
>TRBV2|TRBD1|NA|TRBJ1-2
TGTGCCAGCAGTGAGGACAGGGGTCGGGTCTTC
CASSEDRGRVF
>TRBV20-1|NA|NA|TRBJ2-1
TGCAGTGCTAGTGAGGGTTCCTACAATGAGCAGTTCTTC
CSASEGSYNEQFF
>TRBV7-9|NA|NA|TRBJ2-2
TGTGCCAGCAGACCTTGGGTAGCGGCGAACACCGGGGAGCTGTTTTTT
CASRPWVAANTGELFF
>TRBV12-5|NA|few|TRBJ1-1
TGTGCTAGTGGTCTCGAAAGGGGGACTGAAGCTTTCTTT
CASGLERGTEAFF
>TRBV27|NA|few|TRBJ2-1
TGTGCCAGCAGTCCGTGGGCTACTAGCTCCTACAATGAGCAGTTCTTC
CASSPWATSSYNEQFF
>TRBV7-9|NA|few|TRBJ2-2
TGTGCCAGCAGCCGTGGAGAGGTTAACACCGGGGAGCTGTTTTTT
CASSRGEVNTGELFF
>TRBV11-3|NA|NA|TRBJ2-5
TGTGCCAGCAGCTTAGTCAACCAAGAGACCCAGTACTTC
CASSLVNQETQYF
>TRBV13|TRBD2|NA|TRBJ2-1
TGTGCCAGCAGCCCTAGAGGTAGCGGGGATGAGCAGTTCTTC
CASSPRGSGDEQFF
>TRBV15|NA|NA|TRBJ2-7
TGTGCCACCAGCAGAGATCGGGCCGAGACCTACGAGCAGTACTTC
CATSRDRAETYEQYF
>TRBV12-5|TRBD1|few|TRBJ2-7
TGTGCTAGTGGTTTGGGACAGGGCTACGAGCAGTACTTC
CASGLGQGYEQYF
>TRBV10-3|NA|NA|TRBJ2-6
TGTGCCACGCAAGGCCTTGGGGCCAACGTCCTGACTTTC
CATQGLGANVLTF
>TRBV3-1|NA|many|TRBJ2-7
TGTGCCAGCAGCCAAGCCGGCAGGGACTACGAGCAGTACTTC
CASSQAGRDYEQYF
>TRBV20-1|NA|many|TRBJ2-3
TGCAGTGCTAATGGCGGGAAAACTAGCACAGATACGCAGTATTTT
CSANGGKTSTDTQYF
>TRBV12-3/TRBV12-4|NA|NA|TRBJ1-2
TGTGCCATTGGTGCTTCAACTAACTATGGCTACACCTTC
CAIGASTNYGYTF
>TRBV25-1|NA|NA|TRBJ2-6
TGTGCCAGCAGTGGGGACTCTGGGGCCAACGTCCTGACTTTC
CASSGDSGANVLTF
>TRBV6-4|NA|few|TRBJ2-7
TGTGCCAGCAGTGACCCTATGAGCAGGTCCTACGAGCAGTACTTC
CASSDPMSRSYEQYF
>TRBV9|TRBD2|few|TRBJ2-1
TGTGCCAGCAGCGTGCGGGGGGCTTACAATGAGCAGTTCTTC
CASSVRGAYNEQFF
>TRBV7-9|TRBD1|NA|TRBJ2-7
TGTGCCAGCAGCCCATCTGGACAGGGGGCTCCTAAGCAGTACTTC
CASSPSGQGAPKQYF
>TRBV6-2/TRBV6-3|TRBD2|NA|TRBJ2-7
TGTGCCAGCAGCTTTTTTCTAGCGGGAGGCACCTACGAGCAGTACTTC
CASSFFLAGGTYEQYF